The 8 T cell receptor beta chains reported below all come from one sample, sequenced in a study of post-analysis software for immune sequencing data. Which antigens these TCRs recognize remains unknown. Study-level results: With TRBV5-6, TRBV5-1 and TRBV20-1 included, several TRBV segments were more frequent in patients than in controls.

Unique molecular identifiers featured in each of the TCR beta cDNA libraries. From the PCR reads, TCRdb called clonotypes with MiXCR, one entry per CDR3 protein. The sample consists of hundreds of thousands of distinct CDR3 sequences, roughly 27% of them appearing once. The specimen was blood. These receptors were obtained from a girl aged 10 to 17 with multiple sclerosis.

The chain couples TRBV7-2 to TRBJ2-7; D could derive from TRBD1 or TRBD2 (5 bases each). The germline V gene encodes CDR1 SGHTA and CDR2 FQGNSA. The V end was cut by 2 bases, the J end by 2 bases, with 13 bases between. This CDR3 region has 15 residues. In DNA, the CDR3 is TGTGCCAGCAGCTTAAGCCCCGGGGCCACCTACGAGCAGTACTTC. Translating it yields CASSLSPGATYEQYF.

This clonotype occurred many times. The chain couples TRBV10-3 to TRBJ2-3; maybe TRBD1 (6 bases). In germline, CDR1 is ENHRY, CDR2 SYGVKD. This CDR3 region has 14 residues. The ends were cut back, 6 bases at V and 0 bases at J, with 10 bases in the middle. The CDR3 nucleotides read TGTGCCATCAGCCTGGACAGTAGCACAGATACGCAGTATTTT. The encoded protein is CAISLDSSTDTQYF.

Comments on this clonotype: A read error may produce the germline difference seen at one junction end. The V gene is TRBV5-8, the J gene TRBJ2-5; tentative D call: TRBD2 (5 bases). CDR1 is SGHTS, CDR2 YDEGEE, per germline. The CDR3 runs 16 residues. The CDR3 nucleotides read TGTGCCAGCAGCTTTTATCGGGGAGCGTACCAAGAGACCCGGTACTTC. Its translation: CASSFYRGAYQETRYF.

This rearrangement joins TRBV4-1 to TRBJ2-7; D remains unclear. The J call could be wrong; TRBJ2-5 is a better fit for the DNA end. CDR3 length equals 13 residues. Germline lookup yields CDR1 MGHRA and CDR2 YSYEKL. Here the CDR3 DNA reads TGCGCCAGCAGCCAAGATAACATCGGGACCCAGTACTTC. Residues: CASSQDNIGTQYF.

The rearrangement uses TRBV20-1 and TRBJ1-1; TRBD1 aligns across 10 bases. The length of the CDR3 is 16 residues. Germline CDR1 and CDR2: DFQATT and SNEGSKA (reference sequence). V lost 5 bases, J lost 0 bases, and 9 bases stayed unmatched. The CDR3 loop is CSAGSPGTGVNTEAFF. For the CDR3, the DNA is TGCAGTGCTGGAAGTCCCGGGACAGGGGTGAACACTGAAGCTTTCTTT.

This clonotype was counted between two and nine times. The chain joins TRBV6-2 or TRBV6-3 to TRBJ2-1, with D perhaps TRBD2 (6 bases). The CDR3 covers 15 residues. CDR1 and CDR2 (germline): MNHEY, SVGEGT. Trimming took off 6 bases at V and 4 bases at J, with 16 bases between the two ends. The CDR3 spells CASRPQLAPYNEQFF. In DNA form, the CDR3 reads TGTGCCAGCAGACCACAACTAGCCCCGTACAATGAGCAGTTCTTC.

The gene calls are TRBV6-5 and TRBJ2-1; 9 bases are shared with TRBD1. The CDR3 is made up of 15 amino acids. The junction had 3 bases not matched to a gene; V was cut back by 0 bases and J by 6 bases. Germline-derived CDR1 and CDR2 are MNHEY and SVGAGI. The CDR3 is CASSYSQGAFNEQFF. CDR3 DNA sequence: TGTGCCAGCAGTTACTCACAGGGGGCGTTCAATGAGCAGTTCTTC.

The chain employs TRBV9 and TRBJ2-2; 12 bases are shared with TRBD2. CDR1 and CDR2 from the germline V gene are SGDLS and YYNGEE. The CDR3 consists of 17 residues. Losses at the gene ends were 3 bases for V and 2 bases for J; bases not matched to a gene: 5. DNA for the CDR3: TGTGCCAGCAGCGCTGCTAGCGGGGGGGGCAACACCGGGGAGCTGTTTTTT. It translates to CASSAASGGGNTGELFF.